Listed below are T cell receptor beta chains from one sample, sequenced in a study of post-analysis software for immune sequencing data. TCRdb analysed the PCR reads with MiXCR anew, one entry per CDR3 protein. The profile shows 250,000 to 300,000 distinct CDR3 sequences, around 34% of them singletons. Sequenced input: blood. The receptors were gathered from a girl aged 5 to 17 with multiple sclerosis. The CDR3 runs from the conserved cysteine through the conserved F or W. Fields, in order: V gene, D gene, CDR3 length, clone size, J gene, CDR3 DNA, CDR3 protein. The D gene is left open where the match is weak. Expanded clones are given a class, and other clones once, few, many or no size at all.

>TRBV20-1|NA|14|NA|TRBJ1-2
TGCAGTGCTAGACCTTCCGGGACTAACTATGGCTACACCTTC
CSARPSGTNYGYTF
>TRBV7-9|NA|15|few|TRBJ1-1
TGTGCCAGCAGCCTGGGTACAAATAAGAACACTGAAGCTTTCTTT
CASSLGTNKNTEAFF
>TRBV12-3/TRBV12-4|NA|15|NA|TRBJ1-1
TGTGCCAGCAGTTCTCCCGAGGGGGTTAGCACTGAAGCTTTCTTT
CASSSPEGVSTEAFF
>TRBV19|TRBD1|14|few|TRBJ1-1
TGTGCCAGTAGGGACTTGACAGGGTCTGCTGAAGCTTTCTTT
CASRDLTGSAEAFF
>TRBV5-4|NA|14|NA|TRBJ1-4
TGTGCCAGCAGCCGACGCGGACCCGGGGAAAAACTGTTTTTT
CASSRRGPGEKLFF
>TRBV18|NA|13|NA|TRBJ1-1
TGTGCCAGCTCAGCACTCATGAACACTGAAGCTTTCTTT
CASSALMNTEAFF
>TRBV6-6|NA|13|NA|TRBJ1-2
TGTGCCAGCAGCAGCTATGTGGCCTATGGCTACACCTTC
CASSSYVAYGYTF
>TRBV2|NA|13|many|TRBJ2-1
TGTGCCAGCAGCGTCTCAGGGTCCAATGAGCAGTTCTTC
CASSVSGSNEQFF
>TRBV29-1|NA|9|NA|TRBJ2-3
TGCAGCGTGGGGCCCGGTCAGTATTTT
CSVGPGQYF
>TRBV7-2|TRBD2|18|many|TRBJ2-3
TGTGCCAGCAGCTCCCGAGTAGCGGGAGGGCTAAACACAGATACGCAGTATTTT
CASSSRVAGGLNTDTQYF
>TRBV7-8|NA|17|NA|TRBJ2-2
TGTGCCAGCAGCTCCGGCTCTGGGATTCTGAACACCGGGGAGCTGTTTTTT
CASSSGSGILNTGELFF
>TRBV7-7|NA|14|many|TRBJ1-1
TGTGCTAGCAGCTTAGGGCAGATGAACACTGAAGCTTTCTTT
CASSLGQMNTEAFF
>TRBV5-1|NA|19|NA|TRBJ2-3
TGCGCCAGCAGCTTGTTTCTGGGGGCCCGAACCCTTAGCACAGATACGCAGTATTTT
CASSLFLGARTLSTDTQYF
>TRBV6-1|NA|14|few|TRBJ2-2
TGTGCCATCATGAGGGGAGGCGACACCGGGGAGCTGTTTTTT
CAIMRGGDTGELFF
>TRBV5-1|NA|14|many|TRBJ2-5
TGCGCCAGCAGCCCGGACTTGGCCCTCGGGACCCAGTACTTC
CASSPDLALGTQYF
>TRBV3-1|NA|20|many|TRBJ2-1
TGTGCCAGCAGCCAAGATGTTGGTAGCGGCTACTTACTTGGGTACAATGAGCAGTTCTTC
CASSQDVGSGYLLGYNEQFF
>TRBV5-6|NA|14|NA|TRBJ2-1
TGTGCCAGCAGCTTACCGGGACTGTACAATGAGCAGTTCTTC
CASSLPGLYNEQFF
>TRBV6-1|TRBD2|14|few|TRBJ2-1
TGTGCCAGCAGTGAGGCTGGCGGGGGCAATGAGCAGTTCTTC
CASSEAGGGNEQFF
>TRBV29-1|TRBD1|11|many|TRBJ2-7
TGCAGCGTTGCGACAGGGTCCGAGCAGTACTTC
CSVATGSEQYF
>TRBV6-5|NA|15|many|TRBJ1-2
TGTGCCAGCAGCAGTTCAGGACTCCCCACGGGGGGCTACACCTTC
CASSSSGLPTGGYTF
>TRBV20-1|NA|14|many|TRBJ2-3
TGCAGTGCTGAGGTGGGAGCTAGCACAGATACGCAGTATTTT
CSAEVGASTDTQYF
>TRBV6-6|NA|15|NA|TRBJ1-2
TGTGCCAGCAGTTACTCGTCGAGCAGTAACTATGGCTACACCTTC
CASSYSSSSNYGYTF
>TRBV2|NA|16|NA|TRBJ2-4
TGTGCCAGCAGGGATAGCCTTTCCAGCCTCAAAAACATTCAGTACTTC
CASRDSLSSLKNIQYF
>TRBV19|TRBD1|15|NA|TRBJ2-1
TGTGCCAGTAGTATGGTACAGGGGGTAAGTGTTGAGCAGTTCTTC
CASSMVQGVSVEQFF
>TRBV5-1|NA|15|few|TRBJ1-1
TGCGCCAGCAGCCCCAACCTGGGGGTGAACACTGAAGCTTTCTTT
CASSPNLGVNTEAFF
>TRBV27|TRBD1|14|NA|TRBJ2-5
TGTGCCAGCAGTCGAGGGACAGGAAAAGAGACCCAGTACTTC
CASSRGTGKETQYF
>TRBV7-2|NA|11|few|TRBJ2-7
TGTGCCAGCAGCTCTCGATTCGAGCAGTACTTC
CASSSRFEQYF
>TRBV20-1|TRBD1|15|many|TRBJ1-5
TGCAGTGCCCTACCGGGACAGGGCTTCAATCAGCCCCAGCATTTT
CSALPGQGFNQPQHF
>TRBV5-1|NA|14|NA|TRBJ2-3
TGCGCCAGCAGACCCCGGGACCTCACAGATACGCAGTATTTT
CASRPRDLTDTQYF
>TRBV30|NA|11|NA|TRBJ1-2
TGTGCCTTGGAACATTACTATGGCTACACCTTC
CALEHYYGYTF
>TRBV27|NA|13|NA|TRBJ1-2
TGTGCCGGCAGGTTAGGTGTCGACTATGGCTACACCTTC
CAGRLGVDYGYTF
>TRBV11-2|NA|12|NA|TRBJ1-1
TGTGCCAGCAACTTGGAATGGGGTGAAGCTTTCTTT
CASNLEWGEAFF
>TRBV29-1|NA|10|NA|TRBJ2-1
TGCAGCGTTGAGTTGGCGGGGCAGTTCTTC
CSVELAGQFF
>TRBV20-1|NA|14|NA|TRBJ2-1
TGCAGTGCTCCCAGGACAGTTGGTTGGAATGAGCAGTTCTTC
CSAPRTVGWNEQFF
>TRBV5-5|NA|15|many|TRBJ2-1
TGTGCCAGCAGCTTGGGCCAGGAGCCCCACAATGAGCAGTTCTTC
CASSLGQEPHNEQFF
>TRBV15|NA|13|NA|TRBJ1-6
TGTGACACCAGCAGAGACAGGAGCTCACCCCTCCACTTT
CDTSRDRSSPLHF
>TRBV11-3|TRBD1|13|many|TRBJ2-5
TGTGCCAGCAGCATACAGGGACAGGAGACCCAGTACTTC
CASSIQGQETQYF
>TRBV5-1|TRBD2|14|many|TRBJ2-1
TGCGCCAGCAGCCCCGGGACTAGAGATGGTGAGCAGTTCTTC
CASSPGTRDGEQFF
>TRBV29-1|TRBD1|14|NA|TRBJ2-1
TGCAGCGCCCAGACAGGGGCGGAGGTGGATGAGCAGTTCTTC
CSAQTGAEVDEQFF
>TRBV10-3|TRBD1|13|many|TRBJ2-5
TGTGCCATCAGGACAGGGTTTGGGGAGACCCAGTACTTC
CAIRTGFGETQYF